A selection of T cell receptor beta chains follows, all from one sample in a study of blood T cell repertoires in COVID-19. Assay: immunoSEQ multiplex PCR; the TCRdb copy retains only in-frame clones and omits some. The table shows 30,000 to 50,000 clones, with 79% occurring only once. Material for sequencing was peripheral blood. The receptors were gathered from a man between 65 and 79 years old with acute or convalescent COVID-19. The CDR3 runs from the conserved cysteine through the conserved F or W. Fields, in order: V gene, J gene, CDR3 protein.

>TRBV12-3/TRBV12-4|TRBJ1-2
CASRSGRHYGYTF
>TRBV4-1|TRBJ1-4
CASSQNPGQLEKLFF
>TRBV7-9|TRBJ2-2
CASSFNNPSVTGELFF
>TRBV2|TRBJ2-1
CASSGGTSGTPFF
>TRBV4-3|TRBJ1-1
CASSQDGEAFF
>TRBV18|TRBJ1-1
CASSPPGTGETEAFF
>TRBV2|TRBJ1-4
CASSQDRPFLFF
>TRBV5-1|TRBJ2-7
CASSSKGQGRLSYEQYF
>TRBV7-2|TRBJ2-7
CASSLYSSEYEQYF
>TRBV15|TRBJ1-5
CATSSQGGSNQPQHF
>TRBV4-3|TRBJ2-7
CASSQDQRAVEQYF
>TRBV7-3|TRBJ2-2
CASSTGTGDAGELFF
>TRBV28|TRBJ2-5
CAITRSSGQETQYF
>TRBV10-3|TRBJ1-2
CAISEQGAWGYTF